The 5 T cell receptor beta chains listed next were all sequenced from one sample in a study of regulatory T cells in long-lasting Graves disease. Time point specified: newly diagnosed GD, antithyroid drugs for less than 3 months. Isolated PBMC RNA provided the starting material for the TCR library. Researchers made TCR beta libraries by using iRepertoire HTBI primers and running Arm-PCR on CDR3 regions. From the multiplex PCR reads, TCRdb called clonotypes with MiXCR, one entry per CDR3 protein. The sample records around 400,000 distinct CDR3 sequences, roughly a sixth being singletons. The sample in question was peripheral blood mononuclear cells (PBMCs), obtained at new diagnosis, from a patient treated with antithyroid drugs. The receptors were gathered from a female donor with Graves disease.

As for this clonotype: A much more abundant neighbour one base away suggests this may be a read error. The chain couples TRBV7-2 to TRBJ1-2; 7 nucleotides match TRBD1. From germline, CDR1 is SGHTA and CDR2 FQGNSA. The CDR3 has 14 residues. DNA for the CDR3: TGTGCCTGCAGCTTGCAGGGGGTTAACTATGGCTACACCTTC. Amino acids: CACSLQGVNYGYTF. The full variable domain, completed using reference TRBV7-2 and TRBJ1-2, is GAGVSQSPSNKVTEKGKDVELRCDPISGHTALYWYRQSLGQGLEFLIYFQGNSAPDKSGLPSDRFSAERTGGSVSTLTIQRTQQEDSAVYLCACSLQGVNYGYTFGSGTRLTVV.

This clonotype was counted at least ten times. Here the CDR3 reads CASSSRTEAYGYTF. The DNA of the CDR3 is TGTGCCAGCAGCTCGAGGACCGAAGCCTATGGCTACACCTTC. This sequence joins TRBV5-5 and TRBJ1-2; unclear D gene. V lost 3 bases and J 4 bases, leaving 13 bases between the germline ends. CDR3 size: 14 residues. Germline V CDR1 and CDR2: SGHKS, YYEKEE (reference sequence).

This clonotype was counted ten times or more. The rearrangement uses TRBV27 and TRBJ2-7; the D gene is possibly TRBD1 (5 bases). CDR3 length: 13 residues. Trimming took 8 bases from V and 2 from J, leaving 13 bases between them. Germline V CDR1 and CDR2: MNHEY, SMNVEV (reference sequence). The CDR3 bases are TGTGCCAGCGGACAAACGCAGACCTACGAGCAGTACTTC. Protein sequence: CASGQTQTYEQYF.

This clonotype has ten or more counts. The CDR3 DNA is TGTGCCAGCAGCCATCTGAGGCCCCACAGGGGGGATGAAAAACTGTTTTTT. Translation gives CASSHLRPHRGDEKLFF. V usage is TRBV3-1 and J usage is TRBJ1-4; 8 nucleotides agree with TRBD1. V lost 3 bases, J lost 6 bases, and 12 bases stayed unmatched. CDR1 LGHDT and CDR2 YNNKEL come from the germline V gene (reference sequence). This CDR3 has 17 residues. The full variable domain, rest sourced from reference TRBV3-1 and TRBJ1-4, is DTAVSQTPKYLVTQMGNDKSIKCEQNLGHDTMYWYKQDSKKFLKIMFSYNNKELIINETVPNRFSPKSPDKAHLNLHINSLELGDSAVYFCASSHLRPHRGDEKLFFGSGTQLSVL.

This clonotype was detected many times. The chain recombines TRBV12-3 or TRBV12-4 with TRBJ2-7; 11 nucleotides match TRBD2. The CDR3 runs 17 residues. The V gene end was trimmed by 4 bases and the J gene end by 1 base; junction bases not matched to a gene: 9. CDR3 sequence reads: CASSSTSGTGSSYEQYF. CDR3 DNA sequence: TGTGCCAGCAGTTCGACTAGCGGGACGGGTTCATCCTACGAGCAGTACTTC.